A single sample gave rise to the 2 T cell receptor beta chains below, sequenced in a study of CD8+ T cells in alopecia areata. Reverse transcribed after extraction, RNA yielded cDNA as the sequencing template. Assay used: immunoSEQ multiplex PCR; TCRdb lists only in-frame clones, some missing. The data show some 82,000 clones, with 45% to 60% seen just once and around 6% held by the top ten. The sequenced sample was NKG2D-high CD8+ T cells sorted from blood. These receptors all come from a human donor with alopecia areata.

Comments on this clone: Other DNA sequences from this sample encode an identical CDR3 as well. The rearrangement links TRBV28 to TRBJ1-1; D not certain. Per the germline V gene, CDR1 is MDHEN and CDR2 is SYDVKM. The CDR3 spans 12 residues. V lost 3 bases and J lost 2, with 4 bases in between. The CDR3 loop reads CASSFRNTEAFF. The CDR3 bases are TGTGCCAGCAGTTTCCGTAACACTGAAGCTTTCTTT.

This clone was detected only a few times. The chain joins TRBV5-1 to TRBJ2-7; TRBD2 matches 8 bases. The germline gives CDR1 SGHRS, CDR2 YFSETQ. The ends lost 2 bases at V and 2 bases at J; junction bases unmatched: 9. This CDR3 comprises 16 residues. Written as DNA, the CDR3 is TGCGCCAGCAGCTTAGCCGGACTAGCAGGGCCCTACGAGCAGTACTTC. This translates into CASSLAGLAGPYEQYF.